This T cell receptor beta chain was sequenced in a study of shared clonotypes between healthy human individuals. CDR1 is GTSNPN, CDR2 SVGIG, per germline (reference sequence). CDR3 size: 14 residues. Trimming took off 4 bases at V and 1 base at J, with 14 bases between the two ends. The table came from immunoSEQ multiplex PCR; TCRdb's copy has only in-frame clones and leaves some out. The sample contains 950,000 to 1,300,000 clones, under 80% of which appear only once. The TCR was taken from a man younger than 35 in good health. What was sequenced was memory CD4+ T cells sorted from blood. Subset meaning: CD45RA-negative fraction. The gene calls are TRBV30 and TRBJ2-7, with D possibly matching TRBD1 (6 bases). For the CDR3, the DNA is TGTGCCTGGATGGCGGGCAGGGGATCCTACGAGCAGTACTTC. It yields the protein CAWMAGRGSYEQYF.